The 21 T cell receptor beta chains below come from one sample, sequenced in a study of monozygotic twins with inflammatory bowel disease. TCRdb derives one entry per CDR3 protein from the 5' RACE reads, leaving out DNA. The sample has around 99,000 distinct CDR3 sequences. The sequenced sample was blood. The receptors come from a human donor with ulcerative colitis or Crohn's disease, or a healthy co-twin of an affected twin (not recorded which).

The chain combines TRBV12-3 or TRBV12-4 with TRBJ2-5; the TCRdb D gene call, TRBD2, has no DNA to confirm it. CDR3 length equals 14 residues. The CDR3 sequence is CASSPSGRVETQYF.

CDR3: CSVDGTDTQYF. This chain links TRBV29-1 with TRBJ2-3. Looked up from germline, CDR1 is SQVTM and CDR2 is ANQGSEA. The CDR3 runs to 11 residues.

V and J are TRBV6-6 and TRBJ2-1; the D call of TRBD2 rests on TCRdb alone, since no DNA is present to check it. The length of the CDR3 is 14 residues. CDR1 is MNHNY, CDR2 SVGAGI, per germline (reference sequence). This CDR3 reads CASSYPSGGGEQFF.

V gene TRBV5-4 combines with J gene TRBJ2-3. The CDR3 sequence is 14 residues long. Germline V lookup: CDR1 SGHNT, CDR2 YYREEE (reference sequence). The CDR3 sequence: CASSLAGYTDTQYF.

The rearrangement uses TRBV6-5 and TRBJ1-3. CDR3 length: 16 residues. Germline lookup yields CDR1 MNHEY and CDR2 SVGAGI. The CDR3 loop is CASSYSMPVSGNTIYF.

The V and J genes are TRBV2 and TRBJ1-4; TCRdb returns TRBD1, unconfirmable since there is no DNA. This CDR3 is 14 amino acids long. Per germline, CDR1 SNHLY and CDR2 FYNNEI. CDR3 amino acids: CASSENRGREKLFF.

The CDR3 reads CASSYGAATEQYF. The gene calls are TRBV27 and TRBJ2-7; absent DNA, TCRdb's TRBD1 call cannot be checked. Germline-derived CDR1 and CDR2 are MNHEY and SMNVEV (reference sequence). CDR3 size: 13 residues.

The chain couples TRBV5-1 to TRBJ2-2; TCRdb indicates TRBD1, and absent DNA this call remains unverified. CDR3 length: 14 amino acids. Germline assignment: CDR1 SGHRS and CDR2 YFSETQ. CDR3 amino acids: CASSPGAGSGELFF.

This rearrangement joins TRBV5-1 to TRBJ1-2; without DNA, the TCRdb call of TRBD1 cannot be checked. The CDR3 contains 15 residues. The germline V gene encodes CDR1 SGHRS and CDR2 YFSETQ. The CDR3 here is CASSLEQGINYGYTF.

The chain joins TRBV12-3 or TRBV12-4 to TRBJ2-7; the TRBD1 assignment by TCRdb is unverifiable without DNA. This CDR3 is 14 amino acids long. This CDR3 is CASSPGPSGYEQYF.

The V call is TRBV7-3, the J call TRBJ2-1; there is no DNA to check the TCRdb D call of TRBD2. The CDR3 sequence is 14 residues long. Germline V gene lookup returns CDR1 SGHTA and CDR2 FQGTGA. CDR3 in amino acids: CASSLTAGDHEQFF.

The V gene is TRBV2, the J gene TRBJ2-5; TCRdb reports TRBD1, a call that lacks DNA to check it against. Germline-derived CDR1 and CDR2 are SNHLY and FYNNEI. The length of the CDR3 is 12 residues. The CDR3 is CANTGTGAGLYF.

The chain carries TRBV4-2 and TRBJ2-7; with no DNA, the TCRdb D assignment of TRBD1 cannot be verified. The CDR3 spans 13 residues. Germline V lookup: CDR1 LGHNA, CDR2 YNFKEQ. The CDR3 loop reads CASSPGRGYEQYF.

This chain uses TRBV5-1 with TRBJ2-1; no DNA is available, so the TRBD2 call from TCRdb remains unchecked. This CDR3 comprises 15 residues. The germline gives CDR1 SGHRS, CDR2 YFSETQ. This CDR3 reads CASSLIAGINNEQFF. Full variable domain (missing parts from reference TRBV5-1 and TRBJ2-1): KAGVTQTPRYLIKTRGQQVTLSCSPISGHRSVSWYQQTPGQGLQFLFEYFSETQRNKGNFPGRFSGRQFSNSRSEMNVSTLELGDSALYLCASSLIAGINNEQFFGPGTRLTVL.

The chain is built from TRBV5-1 and TRBJ1-3; no DNA is available, so the TRBD1 call from TCRdb remains unchecked. CDR3 length equals 16 residues. Germline CDR1 and CDR2: SGHRS and YFSETQ. CDR3 sequence: CASSLGGALSGNTIYF.

The chain recombines TRBV12-3 or TRBV12-4 with TRBJ2-2; as DNA is missing, the TRBD1 call by TCRdb cannot be tested. The CDR3 has 18 amino acids. This chain's CDR3 is CASSFSTGSARGTGELFF.

The CDR3 protein is CASSVYPGSANYGYTF. The chain employs TRBV9 and TRBJ1-2. CDR1 SGDLS and CDR2 YYNGEE come from the germline V gene. The CDR3 is 16 amino acids.

This sequence joins TRBV5-1 and TRBJ1-6; there is no DNA to check the TCRdb D call of TRBD1. Looked up from germline, CDR1 is SGHRS and CDR2 is YFSETQ. This CDR3 region has 17 residues. This CDR3 is CASSRDVQSSYNSPLHF.

The gene calls are TRBV7-8 and TRBJ2-7; TCRdb's D call of TRBD1 is untestable without DNA. The germline CDR1 and CDR2 sequences are SGHVS and FQNEAQ. The CDR3 has 16 residues. The CDR3 protein is CASSLVRGNLLYEQYF. Filled out from reference TRBV7-8 and TRBJ2-7, the complete variable domain reads GAGVSQSPRYKVAKRGQDVALRCDPISGHVSLFWYQQALGQGPEFLTYFQNEAQLDKSGLPSDRFFAERPEGSVSTLKIQRTQQEDSAVYLCASSLVRGNLLYEQYFGPGTRLTVT.

The J gene is TRBJ2-7, the V gene TRBV28; TCRdb proposes TRBD2, but this gene call is untestable without DNA. This CDR3 region has 13 residues. Germline values: CDR1 MDHEN, CDR2 SYDVKM. CDR3 loop: CASSPEGTYEQYF. The variable domain in full, completed from reference TRBV28 and TRBJ2-7, reads DVKVTQSSRYLVKRTGEKVFLECVQDMDHENMFWYRQDPGLGLRLIYFSYDVKMKEKGDIPEGYSVSREKKERFSLILESASTNQTSMYLCASSPEGTYEQYFGPGTRLTVT.

The chain links TRBV5-1 to TRBJ2-2. There are 14 residues in the CDR3. Per germline, CDR1 SGHRS and CDR2 YFSETQ. CDR3 sequence reads: CASSPVGNTGELFF.